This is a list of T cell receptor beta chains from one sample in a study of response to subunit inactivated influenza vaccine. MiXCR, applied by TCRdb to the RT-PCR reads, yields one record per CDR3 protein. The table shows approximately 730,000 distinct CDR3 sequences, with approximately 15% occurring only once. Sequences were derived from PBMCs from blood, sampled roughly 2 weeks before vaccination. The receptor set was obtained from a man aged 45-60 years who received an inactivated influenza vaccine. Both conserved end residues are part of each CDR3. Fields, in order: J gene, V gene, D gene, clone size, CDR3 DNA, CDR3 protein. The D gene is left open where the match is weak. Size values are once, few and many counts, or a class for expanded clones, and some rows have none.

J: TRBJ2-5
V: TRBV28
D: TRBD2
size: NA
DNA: TGTGCCAGCAGTCCCGGGGCGGGGGGGAAGGAGACCCAGTACTTC
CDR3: CASSPGAGGKETQYF

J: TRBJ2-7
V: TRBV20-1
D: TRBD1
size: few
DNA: TGCAGGGAACGACAGGGGAAGGCTTCCTACGAGCAGTACTTC
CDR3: CRERQGKASYEQYF

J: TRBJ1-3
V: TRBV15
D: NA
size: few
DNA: TGTGCCACCAGCAGAGATAACTCTGGAAACACCATATATTTT
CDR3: CATSRDNSGNTIYF

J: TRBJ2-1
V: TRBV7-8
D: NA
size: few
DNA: TGTGCCAGCAGCTTAGGCACTCTCCGAAGCTCCTACAATGAGCAGTTCTTC
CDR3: CASSLGTLRSSYNEQFF

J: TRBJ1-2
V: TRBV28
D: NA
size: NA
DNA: TGTGCCAGCAGTTCTGGATACCTTAACTATGGCTACACCTTC
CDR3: CASSSGYLNYGYTF

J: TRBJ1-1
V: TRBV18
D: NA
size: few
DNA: TGTGCCAGCTCACCGCAAACAGAGAACACTGAAGCTTTCTTT
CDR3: CASSPQTENTEAFF

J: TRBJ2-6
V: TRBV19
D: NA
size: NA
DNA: TGTGCCAGTAAGGAGGTTTCTGGGGCCAACGTCCTGACTTTC
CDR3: CASKEVSGANVLTF

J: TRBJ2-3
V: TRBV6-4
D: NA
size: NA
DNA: TGTGCCAGCAGTGACTCGTTCGCCCGGACAGATACGCAGTATTTT
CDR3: CASSDSFARTDTQYF

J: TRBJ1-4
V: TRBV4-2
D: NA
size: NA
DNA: TGTGCCAGCAGCTTAGGTCGACTTAATGAAAAACTGTTTTTT
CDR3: CASSLGRLNEKLFF

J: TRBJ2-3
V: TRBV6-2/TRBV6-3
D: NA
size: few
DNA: TGTGCCAGCAGTTACATGGCAGTTCGCACAGATACGCAGTATTTT
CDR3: CASSYMAVRTDTQYF

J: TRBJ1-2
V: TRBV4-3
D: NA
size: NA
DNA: TGCGCCAGCAGCCAAGATATAGGGACTGGTGGCTACACCTTC
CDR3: CASSQDIGTGGYTF

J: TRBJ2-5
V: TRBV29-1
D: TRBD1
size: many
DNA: TGCAGCGTCCGACAGGGAAGCTCAGAGACCCAGTACTTC
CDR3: CSVRQGSSETQYF

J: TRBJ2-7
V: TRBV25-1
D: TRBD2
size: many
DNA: TGTGCCAGCAGTGAAAGATCGCTAGCGGGAGTTGGGGAGCAGTACTTC
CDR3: CASSERSLAGVGEQYF

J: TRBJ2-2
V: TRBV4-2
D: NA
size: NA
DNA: TGTGCCAGCAGCCAAGAAGGGAGAGGTACCGGGGAGCTGTTTTTT
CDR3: CASSQEGRGTGELFF

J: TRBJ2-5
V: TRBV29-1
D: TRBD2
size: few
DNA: TGCAGCGTTCTGGGACTAGCGGGAGTCGAGACCCAGTACTTC
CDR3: CSVLGLAGVETQYF

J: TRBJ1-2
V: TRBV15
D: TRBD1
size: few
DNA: TGTGCCACCAGGCCCCCCGGGACAGCTAACTATGGCTACACCTTC
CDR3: CATRPPGTANYGYTF

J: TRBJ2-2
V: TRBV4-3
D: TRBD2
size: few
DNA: TGCGCCAGCAGCCGTAGTAGCGGGGGCTATGCCGGGGAGCTGTTTTTT
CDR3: CASSRSSGGYAGELFF

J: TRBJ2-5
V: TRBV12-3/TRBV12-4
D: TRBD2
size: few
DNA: TGTGCCAGCAGTTTAGGACTAGCGGGGCGACAAGAGACCCAGTACTTC
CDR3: CASSLGLAGRQETQYF

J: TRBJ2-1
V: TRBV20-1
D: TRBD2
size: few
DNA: TGCAGTGCTAGACCCCGGCTAGCGGGGGCGTACAATGAGCAGTTCTTC
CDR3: CSARPRLAGAYNEQFF

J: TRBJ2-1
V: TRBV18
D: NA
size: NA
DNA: TGTGCCAGCTCACCCCAGGGGCGGGTCCTCAATGAGCAGTTCTTC
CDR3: CASSPQGRVLNEQFF

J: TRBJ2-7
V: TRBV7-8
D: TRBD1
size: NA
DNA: TGTGCCAGCAGCTTAGTCGGACAGGGGAGTGGTTTGGGCTACGAGCAGTACTTC
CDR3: CASSLVGQGSGLGYEQYF

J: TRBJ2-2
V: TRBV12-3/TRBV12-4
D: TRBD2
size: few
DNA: TGTGCCAGCAGTCCCACTAGCGGGGGGCTTACCGGGGAGCTGTTTTTT
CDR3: CASSPTSGGLTGELFF

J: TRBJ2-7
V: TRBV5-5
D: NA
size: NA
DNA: TGTGCCAGCAGCTTGGAGGGACGCCGACCTACCTACGAGCAGTACTTC
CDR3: CASSLEGRRPTYEQYF

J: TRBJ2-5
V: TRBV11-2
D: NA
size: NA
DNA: TGTGCCAGCAGCCCCCTCGGCAGGGCGCAAGAGACCCAGTACTTC
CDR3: CASSPLGRAQETQYF

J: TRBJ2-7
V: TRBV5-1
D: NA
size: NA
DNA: TGCGCCAGCAGCTTGGAGCCCGACAGAAGCCTGTCCGACGAGCAGTACTTC
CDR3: CASSLEPDRSLSDEQYF

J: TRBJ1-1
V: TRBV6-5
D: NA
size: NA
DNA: TGTGCCAGCAGTTACAGCCCTAGGACTGAAGCTTTCTTT
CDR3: CASSYSPRTEAFF

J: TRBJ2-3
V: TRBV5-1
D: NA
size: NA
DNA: TGCGCCAGCAATGACGGGGTAACCCTCACAGATACGCAGTATTTT
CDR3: CASNDGVTLTDTQYF

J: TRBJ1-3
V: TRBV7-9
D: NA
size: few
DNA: TGTGCCAGCAGCTTATGGGGCAGGGGCTCTGGAAACACCATATATTTT
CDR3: CASSLWGRGSGNTIYF

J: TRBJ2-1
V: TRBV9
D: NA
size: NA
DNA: TGTGCCAGCAGCGTAGACGCCGACAATGAGCAGTTCTTC
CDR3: CASSVDADNEQFF

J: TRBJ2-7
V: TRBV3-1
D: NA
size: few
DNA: TGTGCCAGCAGCCTCGGGACGGCCGGGCAGTACTTC
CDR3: CASSLGTAGQYF

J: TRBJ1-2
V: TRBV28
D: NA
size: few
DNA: TGTGCCAGCAGTTCCTCGGGACGGAGCTATGGCTACACCTTC
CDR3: CASSSSGRSYGYTF

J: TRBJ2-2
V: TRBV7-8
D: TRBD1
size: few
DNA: TGTGCCAGCAGCTTAAGCGGGACAGGGCGCACCGGGGAGCTGTTTTTT
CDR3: CASSLSGTGRTGELFF

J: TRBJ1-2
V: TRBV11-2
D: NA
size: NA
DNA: TGTGCCAGCAGCCCTGGTGGAGTGGGAAAGAGCTATGGCTACACCTTC
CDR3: CASSPGGVGKSYGYTF

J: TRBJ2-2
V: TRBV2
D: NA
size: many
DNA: TGTGCCAGCAGTGAATTCTCAGGGGAGGACACCGGGGAGCTGTTTTTT
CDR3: CASSEFSGEDTGELFF

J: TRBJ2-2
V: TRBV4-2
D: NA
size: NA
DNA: TGTGCCAGCAGCCAAGATTCGTCCCATTCGAACACCGGGGAGCTGTTTTTT
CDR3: CASSQDSSHSNTGELFF

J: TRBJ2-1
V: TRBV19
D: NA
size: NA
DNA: TGTGCCAGTAGTATAGATCAAGTTTGGCCTTACAATGAGCAGTTCTTC
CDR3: CASSIDQVWPYNEQFF

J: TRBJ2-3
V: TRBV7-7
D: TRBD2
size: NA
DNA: TGTGCTAGCAGCTTCGGAGCGGGGGGCGGAACAGATACGCAGTATTTT
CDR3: CASSFGAGGGTDTQYF

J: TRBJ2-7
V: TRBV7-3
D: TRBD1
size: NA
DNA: TGTGCCAGCAGCCCCACAGGGGGCGGTGAGCAGTACTTC
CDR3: CASSPTGGGEQYF

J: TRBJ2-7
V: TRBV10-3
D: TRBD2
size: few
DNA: TGTGCCATCAGTGAGCCTGGACTAGATGCGACGCAGTACTTC
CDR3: CAISEPGLDATQYF

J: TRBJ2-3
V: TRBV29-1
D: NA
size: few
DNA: TGCAGCGTTGAAATTGATTTCCGTCGGACAGATACGCAGTATTTT
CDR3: CSVEIDFRRTDTQYF

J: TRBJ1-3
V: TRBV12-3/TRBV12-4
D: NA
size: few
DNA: TGTGCCAGCAGAGGGGTACATGTGGACTCTGGAAACACCATATATTTT
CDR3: CASRGVHVDSGNTIYF

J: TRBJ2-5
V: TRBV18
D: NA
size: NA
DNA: TGTGCCAGCTCGCCGACTACCCCGGGGCTACAACAGACCCAGTACTTC
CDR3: CASSPTTPGLQQTQYF

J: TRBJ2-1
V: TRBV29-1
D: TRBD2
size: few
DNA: TGCAGCGTTGACCAAAAGCGGGGTGAGCAGTTCTTC
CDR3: CSVDQKRGEQFF

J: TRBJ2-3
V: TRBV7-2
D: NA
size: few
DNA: TGTGCCAGCAGCTCCGAGAGGGGGGGCGGGGATACGCAGTATTTT
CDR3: CASSSERGGGDTQYF

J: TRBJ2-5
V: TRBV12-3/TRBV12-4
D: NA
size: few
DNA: TGTGCCAGCAGTTTTAATTATGGGGTGGGTGGAGAGACCCAGTACTTC
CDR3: CASSFNYGVGGETQYF

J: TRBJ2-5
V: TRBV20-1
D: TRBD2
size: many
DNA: TGCAGTGCTAGAGCGCGGACTAGCGGGGTAGTCTACCAAGAGACCCAGTACTTC
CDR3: CSARARTSGVVYQETQYF

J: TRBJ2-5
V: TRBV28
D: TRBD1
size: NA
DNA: TGTGCCAGCCGCGCGGGACTGACAGGGGCCCAGTACTTC
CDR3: CASRAGLTGAQYF

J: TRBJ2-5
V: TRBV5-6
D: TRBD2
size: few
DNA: TGTGCCAGCAGCCTAAATTCGGCGGGGGGGCCCGACGAGACCCAGTACTTC
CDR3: CASSLNSAGGPDETQYF

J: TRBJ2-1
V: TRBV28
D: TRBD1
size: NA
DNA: TGTGCCAGCAGTTTACAGGGGGCATGGGAGCAGTTCTTC
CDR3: CASSLQGAWEQFF

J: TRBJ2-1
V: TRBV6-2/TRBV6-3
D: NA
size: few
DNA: TGTGCCAGCAGTTACACAGGGGGACTACTATACAATGAGCAGTTCTTC
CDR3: CASSYTGGLLYNEQFF

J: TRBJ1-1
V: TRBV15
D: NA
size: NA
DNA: TGTGCCACCAGCAGAGATGGGGCCAATTGGGGGACTGAAGCTTTCTTT
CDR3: CATSRDGANWGTEAFF

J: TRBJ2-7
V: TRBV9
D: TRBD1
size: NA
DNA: TGTGCCAGCAGCGGGGGACAGGGCTACGGGCAGTACTTC
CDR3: CASSGGQGYGQYF

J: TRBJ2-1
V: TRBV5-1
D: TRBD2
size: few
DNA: TGCGCCAGCAGCTTGGAACCTAGCGGGGGGTTCGGGCCCAATGAGCAGTTCTTC
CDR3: CASSLEPSGGFGPNEQFF

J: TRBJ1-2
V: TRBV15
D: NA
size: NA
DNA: TGTGCCACCAGCGCTCAAGGACGCGATTATGGCTACACCTTC
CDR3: CATSAQGRDYGYTF

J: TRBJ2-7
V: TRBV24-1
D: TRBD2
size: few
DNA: TGTGCCACCAGTGATATCCAAGCGGGGGTCTGCTTCGAGCAGTACTTC
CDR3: CATSDIQAGVCFEQYF

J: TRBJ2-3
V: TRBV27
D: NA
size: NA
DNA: TGTGCCAGCAGCCCGACGACAGTACCAAGGCAGTATTTT
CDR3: CASSPTTVPRQYF

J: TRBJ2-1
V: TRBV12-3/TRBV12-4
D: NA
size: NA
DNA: TGTGCCAGCAGTTTAGGGGGGCGAGCTGAGCAGTTCTTC
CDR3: CASSLGGRAEQFF

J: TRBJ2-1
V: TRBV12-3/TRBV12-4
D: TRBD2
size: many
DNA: TGTGCCAGCAGCTCGACTAGCGGGTACTCCTACAATGAGCAGTTCTTC
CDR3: CASSSTSGYSYNEQFF

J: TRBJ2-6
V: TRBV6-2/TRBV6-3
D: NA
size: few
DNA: TGTGCCAGCAGTAACCCGTGGGGGGATGGGGCCAACGTCCTGACTTTC
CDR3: CASSNPWGDGANVLTF